The rows below give T cell receptor beta chains drawn from one sample of a study of T cells in Graves' hyperthyroidism and ophthalmopathy. Using its own MiXCR run on the multiplex PCR reads, TCRdb lists one record per CDR3 protein. Seen here are 450,000 to 700,000 distinct CDR3 sequences, about 43% observed once, and the top ten hold under 20%. Sample: peripheral blood or thyroid tissue (not recorded which). Every receptor here comes from an adult woman with Graves' disease, either hyperthyroidism or ophthalmopathy (not recorded which). Each CDR3 is given with its conserved first and last residue. D genes are given only for firm matches.

v_gene,d_gene,j_gene,CDR3aa
TRBV15,TRBD1,TRBJ1-1,CATSSGQVNTEAFF
TRBV20-1,NA,TRBJ2-7,CSASWPGRSYEQYF
TRBV10-3,NA,TRBJ2-5,CAISESREGTQYF
TRBV28,NA,TRBJ1-1,CASSLVGRGVSTEAFF
TRBV20-1,NA,TRBJ1-1,CSAAPMAGTEAFF
TRBV13,TRBD2,TRBJ2-2,CASTKGLAGARTGELFF
TRBV25-1,NA,TRBJ2-7,CASSEGGTGEQYF
TRBV20-1,NA,TRBJ2-2,CSAGGMNTGELFF
TRBV24-1,NA,TRBJ1-5,CATSDLGSDQETQHF
TRBV5-1,TRBD1,TRBJ2-7,CASRRSAGQGAYEQYF
TRBV13,NA,TRBJ2-2,CASSEPLNTGELFF
TRBV4-1,NA,TRBJ1-2,CASSQDGQRTRGGYTF
TRBV7-2,NA,TRBJ2-7,CASSLAPGTPNPEQYF
TRBV5-4,NA,TRBJ2-7,CASSLGSESYEQYF
TRBV20-1,NA,TRBJ2-7,CSAALLLREQYF
TRBV10-3,NA,TRBJ1-5,CAISEGSNNQPQHF
TRBV18,NA,TRBJ2-7,CASSPLLRGGLPYEQYF
TRBV5-1,NA,TRBJ2-7,CASEPAGNGEQYF
TRBV7-9,NA,TRBJ1-6,CASSLEGTYSPLHF
TRBV20-1,NA,TRBJ2-7,CSASQDFYEQYF
TRBV20-1,TRBD2,TRBJ2-5,CSAWTGTSGMMETQYF
TRBV20-1,NA,TRBJ1-1,CSAPQFKTGKLKAFF
TRBV14,NA,TRBJ1-6,CASSWGSPLHF
TRBV7-9,NA,TRBJ2-1,CASSFGNEQFF
TRBV5-6,NA,TRBJ2-7,CASSRQDGLEQYF
TRBV15,TRBD1,TRBJ1-5,CATSRDRVSGQPQHF
TRBV5-5,NA,TRBJ2-2,CASRGLLTTGELFF
TRBV29-1,NA,TRBJ2-5,CSVYTGTQETQYF
TRBV28,NA,TRBJ1-1,CASSLSATGNTEAFF
TRBV30,NA,TRBJ1-1,CAWRFVGLNTEAFF
TRBV5-1,NA,TRBJ1-2,CASSFEEGGGYTF
TRBV7-2,NA,TRBJ2-5,CASSLGGATSFEETQYF
TRBV12-3/TRBV12-4,TRBD2,TRBJ2-5,CASSPSWASGQETQYF
TRBV27,NA,TRBJ1-4,CASSFRSEKLFF
TRBV6-5,TRBD1,TRBJ2-7,CASSEAGGNYEQYF
TRBV20-1,TRBD2,TRBJ2-5,CSAVTSGRTWETQYF
TRBV20-1,NA,TRBJ1-6,CSARDTGF
TRBV7-8,NA,TRBJ2-5,CASSPAWAQGETQYF
TRBV25-1,NA,TRBJ2-7,CASLEAEQYF
TRBV7-2,TRBD1,TRBJ1-2,CASRRDRVGVHTF
TRBV28,NA,TRBJ1-6,CASSFGGSSGNSPLHF